The 9 T cell receptor beta chains below all came from one sample that was sequenced in a study of cytomegalovirus exposure and HLA in healthy donors (TCRdb year 2017). The protocol used for the library was the immunoSEQ multiplex PCR assay. The multiplex PCR relied on a mix of 60 forward primers for TCR Vbeta segments and 13 reverse primers for TCR Jbeta segments. The table comes from immuneACCESS by way of TCRdb, which keeps in-frame sequences with V and J called. Part of the clones is missing from these tables; in studies checked, under half for an unresolved V gene and the rest for unknown reasons. The sample table contains 100,000 to 150,000 clones; only one count was recorded for approximately 80% of them. Of the sample, approximately 1.7% is held by the ten largest clones. The sample comprised PBMCs. Receptors originate from a woman aged 40 to 50 in good health and CMV-seronegative.

CDR3 in amino acids: CASSRGQGNYANTGELFF. The CDR3 DNA follows: TGTGCCAGCAGTCGTGGACAGGGGAACTACGCGAACACCGGGGAGCTGTTTTTT. The chain has TRBV27 and TRBJ2-2, with 9 bases matching TRBD1. The germline V gene encodes CDR1 MNHEY and CDR2 SMNVEV (reference sequence). The V and J ends lost 5 bases and 0 bases, in that order; junction bases with no gene match: 10. This CDR3 spans 18 amino acids.

This clone was picked up a small number of times. The V gene is TRBV29-1, the J gene TRBJ1-2, with 8 bases fitting TRBD1. With 7 bases clipped from V and 8 bases from J, the junction kept 9 bases outside the gene matches. This CDR3 spans 12 amino acids. The V gene's germline CDR1 is SQVTM and CDR2 ANQGSEA. The CDR3 sequence: CSAGTGEWGYTF. The CDR3 DNA reads TGCAGCGCCGGGACAGGCGAGTGGGGCTACACCTTC.

The chain joins TRBV2 to TRBJ2-5, with D maybe TRBD1 (6 bases). Germline CDR1 SNHLY, CDR2 FYNNEI. V lost 3 bases to trimming and J lost 7 bases, with 15 bases between them. The CDR3 contains 14 residues. Here the CDR3 DNA reads TGTGCCAGCAGTGAGGTGGGGGACAATCCGACCCAGTACTTC. Translation: CASSEVGDNPTQYF.

The chain couples TRBV9 to TRBJ2-3; TRBD2 agrees at 7 bases. The CDR3 is 14 residues long. V lost 1 base, J lost 9 bases, and 8 bases stayed unmatched. Germline V gene lookup returns CDR1 SGDLS and CDR2 YYNGEE. The CDR3 is CASSVWLAEGTQYF. The CDR3 nucleotides are TGTGCCAGCAGCGTATGGCTAGCGGAAGGAACGCAGTATTTT.

The gene calls are TRBV5-1 and TRBJ2-1; 9 nucleotides align to TRBD1. This CDR3 is built from 16 residues. V was clipped by 4 bases and J by 7 bases; unmatched bases: 12. The germline CDR1 and CDR2 sequences are SGHRS and YFSETQ. As DNA, the CDR3 is TGCGCCAGCAGCCCGGGAACAGGGGGCGCTGGAAATGAGCAGTTCTTC. As protein: CASSPGTGGAGNEQFF.

J is TRBJ2-7 and V is TRBV27; D not certain. Germline CDR1 and CDR2: MNHEY and SMNVEV (reference sequence). The CDR3 sequence is 11 residues long. The V end was cut by 7 bases, the J end by 5 bases, with 9 bases between. CDR3 coding DNA: TGTGCCAGCACCTGTTCTGACGAGCAGTACTTC. Translating it yields CASTCSDEQYF.

This chain links TRBV4-1 with TRBJ2-1; D uncertain. CDR1 is MGHRA, CDR2 YSYEKL, per germline. Trimming removed 3 bases from V and 0 bases from J, with 18 bases in between. This CDR3 has 18 amino acids. The CDR3 sequence: CASSQVDMGFSSYNEQFF. CDR3 coding DNA: TGCGCCAGCAGCCAGGTGGATATGGGCTTCAGCTCCTACAATGAGCAGTTCTTC.

The J gene is TRBJ2-1, the V gene TRBV30, with 7 positions matching TRBD2. CDR1 is GTSNPN, CDR2 SVGIG, per germline (reference sequence). The ends lost 0 bases at V and 10 bases at J; junction bases unmatched: 9. CDR3 length: 14 amino acids. The CDR3 coding sequence is TGTGCCTGGAGTGTAGGGACTACCGCGGGGGAGCAGTTCTTC. Encoded protein: CAWSVGTTAGEQFF.

This clone showed up just once. The gene calls are TRBV15 and TRBJ1-1; D may be TRBD1 (6 bases). The CDR3 totals 12 residues. Trimming removed 5 bases at V and 5 bases at J, with 9 bases between. Per the germline V gene, CDR1 is LNHNV and CDR2 is YYDKDF (reference sequence). The CDR3 DNA sequence: TGTGCCACCAGCTCACAGGGAACTGAAGCTTTCTTT. Translating it yields CATSSQGTEAFF.